The 28 T cell receptor beta chains listed next were all sequenced from one sample in a study of STAT3 mutations in large granular lymphocyte leukemia. Study-wide results and limits: At least one immunodominant TCR beta clonotype appeared in every T-cell large granular lymphocyte leukemia patient.

No antigen has been identified for these receptors. TCRdb keeps only in-frame clones here, not all; method: immunoSEQ multiplex PCR. This table has 30,000 to 35,000 clones, 70% to 80% appearing once. Sequenced input: peripheral blood mononuclear cells. Every receptor here comes from a woman aged 45-65 years with T-cell large granular lymphocyte leukemia. Some clones in this sample may be carry-over from other donors' samples.

This chain uses TRBV18 with TRBJ1-4; D not certain. Germline assignment: CDR1 KGHSH and CDR2 LQKENI. V lost 4 bases and J 3 bases, leaving 12 bases between the germline ends. This CDR3 spans 15 amino acids. The DNA of the CDR3 is TGTGCCAGCTCACTACCGGGATTTCCTAATGAAAAACTGTTTTTT. Protein product: CASSLPGFPNEKLFF.

V and J are TRBV7-6 and TRBJ2-7, with a tentative D call TRBD2 (6 bases). The CDR3 spans 14 residues. The V end was cut by 0 bases, the J end by 0 bases, with 6 bases between. Germline CDR1 is SGHVS and CDR2 is FNYEAQ. CDR3 nucleotide sequence: TGTGCCAGCAGCTTAGCGGAGGGCTCCTACGAGCAGTACTTC. Its protein is CASSLAEGSYEQYF. Full variable domain (missing parts from reference TRBV7-6 and TRBJ2-7): GAGVSQSPRYKVTKRGQDVALRCDPISGHVSLYWYRQALGQGPEFLTYFNYEAQQDKSGLPNDRFSAERPEGSISTLTIQRTEQRDSAMYRCASSLAEGSYEQYFGPGTRLTVT.

The chain's CDR3 is CAISVGRPTYEQYF. The CDR3 coding sequence is TGTGCCATCAGTGTGGGCAGGCCGACCTACGAGCAGTACTTC. The chain uses TRBV10-3 and TRBJ2-7; D gene uncertain. The CDR3 is 14 residues long. CDR1 is ENHRY and CDR2 is SYGVKD in the germline V gene. Trimming shortened V by 4 bases and J by 2 bases, and 12 bases separated the two germline ends.

This clone is a singleton in its sample. The chain links TRBV7-9 to TRBJ2-1; 9 bases line up with TRBD2. From germline, CDR1 is SEHNR and CDR2 FQNEAQ (reference sequence). With 6 bases clipped from V and 15 bases from J, the junction kept 9 bases outside the gene matches. The CDR3 has 12 residues. The CDR3 loop is CASRTSGPFWFF. CDR3 DNA: TGTGCCAGCAGGACTAGCGGTCCCTTCTGGTTCTTC.

The chain combines TRBV7-2 with TRBJ2-3, with D possibly being TRBD1 (5 bases). Germline CDR1 and CDR2: SGHTA and FQGNSA. V dropped 5 bases and J dropped 1 base, with 13 bases sitting between them. This CDR3 is 15 amino acids long. CDR3 nucleotides: TGTGCCAGCAGCCCAGACAGCCTAGGCACAGATACGCAGTATTTT. Protein product: CASSPDSLGTDTQYF.

CDR3 DNA sequence: TGTGCCAGCAAACCGGGACAGGGGGCAATCAATGAGCAGTTCTTC. It codes for CASKPGQGAINEQFF. The rearrangement joins TRBV6-6 to TRBJ2-1; 12 bases line up with TRBD1. CDR1 is MNHNY and CDR2 is SVGAGI in the germline V gene (reference sequence). The CDR3 is made up of 15 amino acids. V shed 7 bases and J 6 bases; nucleotides not matched to a gene: 7.

The genes are TRBV2 and TRBJ2-7; the match to TRBD1 covers 9 bases. The CDR3 spans 13 residues. With V trimmed by 11 bases and J by 3 bases, 8 bases remained unmatched. Germline V gene data show CDR1 as SNHLY and CDR2 as FYNNEI. The CDR3 nucleotides are TGTGCCGGGACTCCGGACAGGGGCTACGAGCAGTACTTC. This codes for CAGTPDRGYEQYF.

This clone was observed a handful of times. The chain combines TRBV28 with TRBJ1-2, with a weak D call TRBD1 (6 bases). Germline V lookup: CDR1 MDHEN, CDR2 SYDVKM. The CDR3 spans 13 residues. V lost 2 bases, J lost 2 bases, and 6 bases lay in between. The DNA for the CDR3 is TGTGCCAGCAGTTTAACAGGGAACTATGGCTACACCTTC. This encodes CASSLTGNYGYTF.

The CDR3 region is CASSLNSGETQYF. The CDR3 DNA sequence: TGTGCCAGCAGCTTGAATTCGGGAGAGACCCAGTACTTC. The chain carries TRBV5-4 and TRBJ2-5; D gene uncertain. The CDR3 spans 13 residues. The V and J ends lost 1 base and 4 bases respectively, with 8 bases between them. Germline CDR1 is SGHNT and CDR2 is YYREEE (reference sequence).

CDR3 sequence: CASTSDLGLEQYEQYF. CDR3 sequence (DNA): TGTGCCAGCACCTCCGATCTAGGACTAGAGCAATACGAGCAGTACTTC. This chain connects TRBV5-4 to TRBJ2-7, with 7 bases lining up with TRBD2. Losses at the gene ends were 6 bases for V and 4 bases for J; bases not matched to a gene: 16. The CDR3 covers 16 residues. Germline CDR1 reads SGHNT; CDR2 reads YYREEE (reference sequence).

The rearrangement joins TRBV2 to TRBJ1-2; 7 bases match TRBD1. Germline V gene sequence: CDR1 SNHLY, CDR2 FYNNEI. V lost 7 bases, J lost 3 bases, and 5 bases stayed unmatched. CDR3 length: 13 amino acids. The DNA of the CDR3 is TGTGCCAGCACCTTAGACAGGGACTATGGCTACACCTTC. Translating it yields CASTLDRDYGYTF.

The chain has TRBV18 and TRBJ1-1, with D possibly being TRBD1 (6 bases). Germline V CDR1 and CDR2: KGHSH, LQKENI. Trimming removed 2 bases from V and 0 bases from J, with 7 bases in between. The CDR3 contains 14 residues. The CDR3 is CASSPTGLNTEAFF. CDR3 coding DNA: TGTGCCAGCTCACCAACAGGGCTGAACACTGAAGCTTTCTTT.

The V call is TRBV7-2, the J call TRBJ1-2; D gene ambiguous. The CDR3 contains 12 residues. Germline V gene lookup returns CDR1 SGHTA and CDR2 FQGNSA. V dropped 3 bases and J dropped 8 bases, with 10 bases sitting between them. CDR3 protein: CASSLGSGGYTF. CDR3 DNA sequence: TGTGCCAGCAGCTTGGGAAGCGGAGGCTACACCTTC.

The chain joins TRBV7-9 to TRBJ2-7; D is unresolved. Per germline, CDR1 SEHNR and CDR2 FQNEAQ (reference sequence). The CDR3 contains 13 residues. Trimming cost V 1 base and J 3 bases, with 7 bases left between them. CDR3 DNA sequence: TGTGCCAGCAGCTTAGAGGTAATCTACGAGCAGTACTTC. Translation: CASSLEVIYEQYF.

Written as DNA, the CDR3 is TGTGCCAGCAGGGGGACAGGGGGCATGGAGACCCAGTACTTC. Its protein product is CASRGTGGMETQYF. The genes are TRBV28 and TRBJ2-5, with 12 nucleotides matching TRBD1. Germline trimming cut 6 bases from V and 5 bases from J; bases unmatched to any gene: 4. Germline V gene data show CDR1 as MDHEN and CDR2 as SYDVKM. This CDR3 comprises 14 residues.

V usage is TRBV19 and J usage is TRBJ1-1, with D maybe TRBD1 (6 bases). The CDR3 runs 16 residues. Germline lookup yields CDR1 LNHDA and CDR2 SQIVND (reference sequence). The V end was cut by 0 bases, the J end by 0 bases, with 11 bases between. CDR3 DNA: TGTGCCAGTAGTATAGATTGGGGGGCCATGAACACTGAAGCTTTCTTT. Translation gives CASSIDWGAMNTEAFF.

This chain connects TRBV2 to TRBJ1-1; D call uncertain. The V end lost 3 bases, the J end lost 4 bases, and 9 bases lay between the germline ends. Looked up from germline, CDR1 is SNHLY and CDR2 is FYNNEI. The CDR3 extends over 13 amino acids. The DNA of the CDR3 is TGTGCCAGCAGTGAGTACAGAGCCACTGAAGCTTTCTTT. Encoded protein: CASSEYRATEAFF.

The V call is TRBV19, the J call TRBJ1-2; no clear D. The CDR3 spans 11 residues. The germline V gene encodes CDR1 LNHDA and CDR2 SQIVND (reference sequence). V dropped 4 bases and J dropped 4 bases, with 4 bases sitting between them. The CDR3: CASSSFYGYTF. The CDR3 bases are TGTGCCAGTAGTAGTTTCTATGGCTACACCTTC. The full variable domain, in which reference TRBV19 and TRBJ1-2 provide the parts outside the CDR3, is DGGITQSPKYLFRKEGQNVTLSCEQNLNHDAMYWYRQDPGQGLRLIYYSQIVNDFQKGDIAEGYSVSREKKESFPLTVTSAQKNPTAFYLCASSSFYGYTFGSGTRLTVV.

The genes are TRBV5-1 and TRBJ2-1; D possibly corresponds to TRBD1 (5 bases). The length of the CDR3 is 15 residues. Between the trimmed V and J ends, which lost 7 bases and 0 bases, there was a span of 14 bases. From germline, CDR1 is SGHRS and CDR2 YFSETQ. The CDR3 loop is CASGQKLSSYNEQFF. CDR3 bases: TGCGCCAGCGGACAAAAGCTAAGCTCCTACAATGAGCAGTTCTTC.

About this clone itself: This specimen includes other DNA sequences encoding the same CDR3. The chain is built from TRBV28 and TRBJ1-1, with TRBD1 as a possible D gene (6 bases). V was clipped by 6 bases and J by 5 bases, with 16 bases between them. This CDR3 contains 14 residues. The V gene's germline CDR1 is MDHEN and CDR2 SYDVKM. CDR3 DNA sequence: TGTGCCAGCAGCCCCCAGGGGAGGGCAACTGAAGCTTTCTTT. This translates into CASSPQGRATEAFF. The full variable domain, rest sourced from reference TRBV28 and TRBJ1-1, is DVKVTQSSRYLVKRTGEKVFLECVQDMDHENMFWYRQDPGLGLRLIYFSYDVKMKEKGDIPEGYSVSREKKERFSLILESASTNQTSMYLCASSPQGRATEAFFGQGTRLTVV.

The rearrangement joins TRBV30 to TRBJ2-5; D is uncertain. Germline CDR1 and CDR2: GTSNPN and SVGIG (reference sequence). Trimming shortened V by 2 bases and J by 5 bases, and 21 bases separated the two germline ends. The CDR3 is made up of 16 amino acids. Written as DNA, the CDR3 is TGTGCCTGGAGTCCGAGAAGCCAAGGAGTCCGGGAGACCCAGTACTTC. Translating it yields CAWSPRSQGVRETQYF.

V is TRBV7-9 and J is TRBJ1-1; D is uncertain. V lost 1 base and J 10 bases, leaving 13 bases between the germline ends. Germline V CDR1 and CDR2: SEHNR, FQNEAQ (reference sequence). The CDR3 covers 13 residues. As DNA, the CDR3 is TGTGCCAGCAGCTTAGATGTAGGCATGGGAGCTTTCTTT. This gives the protein CASSLDVGMGAFF.

The V gene is TRBV6-5, the J gene TRBJ2-7, with 7 nucleotides matching TRBD1. Germline CDR1 is MNHEY and CDR2 is SVGAGI. With V trimmed by 6 bases and J by 0 bases, 5 bases remained unmatched. This CDR3 region has 14 residues. The CDR3 nucleotides read TGTGCCAGCAGGCCTACAGGGGACTCCTACGAGCAGTACTTC. This translates into CASRPTGDSYEQYF.

This rearrangement joins TRBV5-1 to TRBJ1-1; 7 positions agree with TRBD1. V shed 2 bases and J 1 base; nucleotides not matched to a gene: 5. This CDR3 spans 15 amino acids. Germline CDR1 is SGHRS and CDR2 is YFSETQ. The CDR3 here is CASSLQGTGNTEAFF. The CDR3 DNA sequence: TGCGCCAGCAGCTTACAGGGGACGGGGAACACTGAAGCTTTCTTT.

This clone has just a few counts. The rearrangement uses TRBV7-3 and TRBJ2-7, with TRBD2 matching 7 bases. The CDR3 sequence is 14 residues long. Germline trimming cut 3 bases from V and 5 bases from J; bases unmatched to any gene: 7. The germline CDR1 and CDR2 sequences are SGHTA and FQGTGA. CDR3 sequence: CASSLGGSLNEQYF. The CDR3, as DNA: TGTGCCAGCAGCTTGGGCGGGAGTCTAAACGAGCAGTACTTC.

This chain connects TRBV6-1 to TRBJ1-2; D unresolved. CDR1 MNHNS and CDR2 SASEGT come from the germline V gene. The CDR3 contains 13 residues. The V and J ends lost 0 bases and 5 bases respectively, with 7 bases between them. In DNA, the CDR3 is TGTGCCAGCAGTGAAGCTACGAGGTATGGCTACACCTTC. Translated, it gives CASSEATRYGYTF.

This chain uses TRBV7-9 with TRBJ1-4, with no clear D. This CDR3 has 14 amino acids. The germline V gene encodes CDR1 SEHNR and CDR2 FQNEAQ (reference sequence). Trimming removed 3 bases from V and 8 bases from J, with 13 bases in between. Here the CDR3 reads CASSLRGGVEKLFF. CDR3 sequence (DNA): TGTGCCAGCAGCTTGCGGGGTGGTGTCGAAAAACTGTTTTTT.

Regarding this clone: The junction does not match germline at one end; this may be a read error. The chain links TRBV7-7 to TRBJ2-2; no reliable D call. CDR1 and CDR2 (germline): SSHAT, FNYEAQ (reference sequence). The CDR3 spans 14 residues. CDR3 residues: CASSLVSNTGELFF. The CDR3 DNA is TGTGCTAGCAGCTTAGTCTCGAACACCGGGGAGCTGTTTTTT.